Shown below are 28 T cell receptor delta chains from a single sample sequenced in a study of gamma-delta T cells after stem cell transplantation (dated by TCRdb to about 2016). Library generation was performed with RT-PCR. The data were produced on an Illumina MiSeq. Identical DNA sequences were merged into single rows after TCRdb reprocessed the public reads with CATT. This sample has roughly 1,100 delta-chain clones in its table, and over 3% of those were observed once. 40% to 60% of the sample rests with the top ten. What was sequenced was gamma-delta T cells. These receptors were collected from a human donor. It is not recorded whose cells these are; they may come from a transplant donor.

This clone turned up a few times. A read error is likely here: a far larger clone is one base away. Other DNA variants within this sample encode the same CDR3. The V and J genes are TRDV2 and TRDJ3; 10 bases are a match to TRDD3. Germline values: CDR1 GEAIGNYY, CDR2 EKD. The CDR3 has 21 residues. J gave up 0 bases and V 3 bases, and 13 bases lay outside the gene matches. This CDR3 reads CACDPAEAGGYGSWDTRQMFF. CDR3 DNA sequence: TGTGCCTGTGACCCCGCGGAGGCTGGGGGATATGGCTCCTGGGACACCCGACAGATGTTTTTC.

This clone has more than one count but fewer than ten. V usage is TRDV2 and J usage is TRDJ1; the match to TRDD3 covers 12 bases. Germline V gives CDR1 GEAIGNYY, CDR2 EKD. The CDR3 is 18 amino acids. The J segment lost 3 bases and the V segment lost 0 bases, leaving 10 bases of the junction unmatched. The CDR3 nucleotides read TGTGCCTGTGACACCGCAGACCTGGGGGATACGTCTGCCGATAAACTCATCTTT. Protein sequence: CACDTADLGDTSADKLIF.

As concerns this clone: A far bigger clonotype differs at one base, so this is likely a read error. The rearrangement joins TRDV2 to TRDJ1; 8 bases are shared with TRDD3. CDR1 and CDR2 from the germline V gene are GEAIGNYY and EKD. CDR3 size: 18 residues. The CDR3 DNA sequence: TGTGCCTGTGACACGTTGGTTACTGGGGGCCAGTACACCGATAAACCCATCTTT. Translating it yields CACDTLVTGGQYTDKPIF.

Regarding this clone: This sequence is one base from a far larger clone and is likely a read error. In the same sample, other DNA sequences code for this CDR3. This chain connects TRDV2 to TRDJ1, with D possibly TRDD3 on 5 matching bases. This CDR3 is built from 14 residues. CDR1 and CDR2 (germline): GEAIGNYY, EKD. The CDR3 protein is CACDTVGNTDKLIF. CDR3 coding DNA: TGTGCCTGTGACACCGTGGGGAACACCGATAAGCTCATCTTT.

The table lists this clone with a few counts. This clone may be a read error of a much larger clone one base away. V gene TRDV2 combines with J gene TRDJ1; no definite D call. V gave up 0 bases and J gave up 0 bases, with 22 bases separating them. This CDR3 comprises 19 residues. Germline CDR1 GEAIGNYY, CDR2 EKD. Here the CDR3 DNA reads TGTGCCTGTGACACCGTGGAGGGCGCAATGGGACCGTACACCGATAAACTCATCTTT. This encodes CACDTVEGAMGPYTDKLIF.

In its sample, this clone was seen a few times. Since a far larger clone is one base different, this is likely a read error. V gene TRDV2 combines with J gene TRDJ1; the match to TRDD3 covers 9 bases. V lost 3 bases and J lost 0; bases outside the gene matches: 13. The CDR3 runs to 18 residues. The germline V gene encodes CDR1 GEAIGNYY and CDR2 EKD. The CDR3 region is CACDAVAGGSVDTDKLIF. The CDR3 DNA is TGTGCCTGTGACGCGGTGGCTGGGGGATCAGTGGACACCGATAAACTCATCTTT.

This clone ranks as medium-sized. Possible read error: a much larger clone is one base away. Here the CDR3 DNA reads TGTGCCTGTGACACCGTGGTGCCCCACACCGATAACCTCATCTTT. Its protein is CACDTVVPHTDNLIF. The V call is TRDV2, the J call TRDJ1; D is ambiguous. Germline CDR1 and CDR2: GEAIGNYY and EKD. The CDR3 covers 15 residues.

This clone was recorded a few times. Given a far larger clone just one base away, this is likely a sequencing read error. Other nucleotide sequences in the sample specify the same CDR3. The rearrangement links TRDV2 to TRDJ1, with TRDD3 identical over 7 bases. Germline V CDR1 and CDR2: GEAIGNYY, EKD. V was pared by 0 bases and J by 1 base, with 7 bases of the junction left unmatched. The CDR3 spans 16 residues. In DNA form, the CDR3 reads TGTGCCTGTGACACCGGTTTCGGGGGATTCACCGATAAACTCATCTTT. This translates into CACDTGFGGFTDKLIF.

The CDR3 nucleotides are TGTGCCTGTGACCCCATGCCCGGTCTGGGGGATACGCATAAAGACACCCGACAGATGTTTTTC. Amino acids: CACDPMPGLGDTHKDTRQMFF. The chain uses TRDV2 and TRDJ3; TRDD3 matches at 12 bases. From germline, CDR1 is GEAIGNYY and CDR2 EKD. The CDR3 contains 21 residues. V shed 3 bases, J shed 7 bases, and the junction held 18 bases outside the gene matches.

This clone was observed a handful of times. The protein that TCRdb holds for this DNA derives from a much larger clone and differs from the translated DNA at residue 6, which likely indicates a read error; the protein shown here is translated from the DNA. V usage is TRDV2 and J usage is TRDJ1, with D possibly being TRDD3 (5 bases). The V and J ends lost 1 base and 5 bases respectively, with 16 bases between them. The CDR3 has 15 amino acids. Germline-derived CDR1 and CDR2 are GEAIGNYY and EKD. The chain's CDR3 is CACDTATRRGDKLIF. DNA for the CDR3: TGTGCCTGTGACACGGCTACACGGCGGGGGGATAAACTCATCTTT.

This clone was observed a handful of times. At residue 3, TCRdb's protein disagrees with the DNA translation; the protein shown here derives from the DNA. The chain carries TRDV2 and TRDJ1, with D tentatively TRDD2 (6 bases). Germline-derived CDR1 and CDR2 are GEAIGNYY and EKD. CDR3 length equals 16 residues. The CDR3 DNA reads TGTGCCCGTGACGATCTCCTACCCCTCGGCACCGATAAACTCATCTTT. Translating it yields CARDDLLPLGTDKLIF.

This clone was picked up a small number of times. The protein TCRdb lists belongs to a much larger clone and differs from this DNA's translation at residue 15, which points to a read error; the protein shown is made from the DNA. The gene calls are TRDV2 and TRDJ1; 13 bases match TRDD3. Per germline, CDR1 GEAIGNYY and CDR2 EKD. There are 19 residues in the CDR3. The CDR3 DNA follows: TGTGCCTGTGACGGGATACTGGGGGATACGCGGGCGGACACCAATAAACTCATCTTT. Its translation: CACDGILGDTRADTNKLIF.

Turning to this clone: A read error is likely here: a far larger clone is one base away. Other nucleotide sequences from this sample produce the same CDR3. The chain carries TRDV2 and TRDJ1; D is ambiguous. The CDR3 consists of 15 residues. V lost 3 bases to trimming and J lost 1 base, with 14 bases between them. Germline CDR1 reads GEAIGNYY; CDR2 reads EKD. The CDR3 is CACDAIKSLTDKLIF. The CDR3 region has the DNA TGTGCCTGTGACGCGATCAAGTCTCTCACCGATAAACTCATCTTT.

The chain combines TRDV2 with TRDJ1, with 10 positions matching TRDD3. This CDR3 is built from 16 residues. The V gene's germline CDR1 is GEAIGNYY and CDR2 EKD. After removal of 0 bases from V and 0 bases from J, the junction contained 3 bases not matched to a gene. CDR3 nucleotide sequence: TGTGCCTGTGACACCGGCTGGGGGATAGACACCGATAAACTCATCTTT. Protein sequence: CACDTGWGIDTDKLIF.

This clone has more than one count but fewer than ten. A read error likely explains why the TCRdb protein, taken from a much larger clone, differs from this DNA's translation at residue 10; the protein shown is translated from the DNA. V is TRDV2 and J is TRDJ1, with 7 bases identical to TRDD3. The CDR3 has 17 amino acids. CDR1 is GEAIGNYY, CDR2 EKD, per germline. V shed 3 bases and J 3 bases; nucleotides not matched to a gene: 15. CDR3: CACDPLGGDASADKLIF. The CDR3 DNA reads TGTGCCTGTGACCCGTTGGGGGGGGATGCGTCTGCCGATAAACTCATCTTT.

Regarding this clone: TCRdb's listed protein matches a much larger clone and diverges from this DNA's translation at residue 3, likely through a read error; the protein shown comes from the DNA. The rearrangement joins TRDV2 to TRDJ1; weak D call: TRDD3 (7 bases). CDR3 length: 20 residues. The germline V gene encodes CDR1 GEAIGNYY and CDR2 EKD. Here the CDR3 DNA reads TGTGCCCGTGACACCGTTTCTTTCCTAAAGGCTGGGGGGATCACCGATAAACTCATCTTT. Amino acids: CARDTVSFLKAGGITDKLIF.

On this clone: This likely reflects a read error, since a far larger clone is one base away. This specimen includes other DNA sequences encoding the same CDR3. V is TRDV2 and J is TRDJ1; D not certain. CDR1 and CDR2 from the germline V gene are GEAIGNYY and EKD. This CDR3 spans 15 amino acids. The DNA of the CDR3 is TGTGCCTGTGACACCGTGGTGCCCCACACCGACAAACTCATCTTT. It is translated as CACDTVVPHTDKLIF.

By sample share, this clone is medium-sized. A much larger clone is a single base away; this may be a read error. V is TRDV2 and J is TRDJ1, with TRDD3 matching over 12 bases. This CDR3 is built from 16 residues. Germline CDR1 is GEAIGNYY and CDR2 is EKD. The CDR3 loop is CACDALLGDTADRLIF. CDR3 coding DNA: TGTGCCTGTGACGCCTTACTGGGGGATACTGCCGATAGACTCATCTTT.

This clone has just a few counts. A much larger clone differs from this one at a single base, so this may be a read error. The chain combines TRDV2 with TRDJ3; TRDD3 matches at 11 bases. The CDR3 sequence is 22 residues long. Germline V gives CDR1 GEAIGNYY, CDR2 EKD. The V segment lost 3 bases and the J segment 5 bases; nucleotides outside the gene matches: 20. The CDR3 loop reads CACDYTGSGGYAVDGDTRQMFF. CDR3 nucleotide sequence: TGTGCCTGTGACTACACTGGAAGTGGGGGATACGCTGTTGACGGGGACACCCGACAGATGTTTTTC.

Only a few counts were recorded for this clone. A far more abundant clone sits one base away, making this likely a read error. This CDR3 is also generated by other DNA sequences in the sample. V gene TRDV2 combines with J gene TRDJ1; 9 bases align to TRDD3. Germline lookup yields CDR1 GEAIGNYY and CDR2 EKD. This CDR3 contains 18 residues. Here the CDR3 reads CACDTVAGGSVDTDKLIF. The CDR3 nucleotides are TGTGCCTGTGACACGGTGGCTGGGGGATCAGTGGACACCGACAAACTCATCTTT.

The sample holds a few counts of this clone. This DNA translates differently at residue 8 from the TCRdb protein, which is that of a much larger clone; a read error is likely, and the protein shown is the DNA's own translation. The V call is TRDV1, the J call TRDJ1; TRDD3 matches at 8 bases. The CDR3 length is 17 residues. Germline CDR1 TSWWSYY, CDR2 QGS. The ends lost 0 bases at V and 2 bases at J; junction bases unmatched: 8. In DNA form, the CDR3 reads TGTGCTCTTGGGGAACTGTACGTGGGGGATCTAACCGATAAACTCATCTTT. Translating gives CALGELYVGDLTDKLIF.

This clone came up a few times. TCRdb has a much larger clone's protein, which differs at residue 7 from the translation of this DNA, likely because of a read error; what is shown is the protein translated from the DNA. For the CDR3, the DNA is TGTGCCTGTGACGCCTTACCGGGGGATACTGCCGATAAACTCATCTTT. As protein: CACDALPGDTADKLIF. The rearrangement joins TRDV2 to TRDJ1; 9 bases are a match to TRDD3. The CDR3 contains 16 residues. The V and J ends lost 3 bases and 3 bases, in that order; junction bases with no gene match: 10. Germline lookup yields CDR1 GEAIGNYY and CDR2 EKD.

Only a few counts were recorded for this clone. A single base separates this from a much larger clone, so it may be a read error. The chain couples TRDV2 to TRDJ1; 7 nucleotides align to TRDD3. V dropped 2 bases and J dropped 1; count of bases not matched to a gene: 18. Per germline, CDR1 GEAIGNYY and CDR2 EKD. The CDR3 covers 19 residues. CDR3 coding DNA: TGTGCCTGTGACATCTTTATTCCCCAATACTGGGGTTGCACCGATAAACTCATCTTT. Translating it yields CACDIFIPQYWGCTDKLIF.

As to this clone: With a far larger clone one base away, a read error is the likely cause. Additional DNA sequences in this sample encode the identical CDR3. The chain employs TRDV2 and TRDJ3; 12 bases map to TRDD3. The CDR3 runs 21 residues. J gave up 0 bases and V 3 bases, and 11 bases lay outside the gene matches. The V gene's germline CDR1 is GEAIGNYY and CDR2 EKD. CDR3 nucleotide sequence: TGTGCCTGTGACCCTGCGGAGGCTGGGGGATACGGCTCCTGGGACACCCGACAGATGTTTTTC. Protein: CACDPAEAGGYGSWDTRQMFF.

As concerns this clone: The likely explanation is a read error, given a far larger clone one base away. The sample has other DNA sequences that encode this CDR3 too. The chain recombines TRDV2 with TRDJ3; tentatively, D is TRDD3 (5 bases). CDR1 is GEAIGNYY, CDR2 EKD, per germline. This CDR3 is built from 18 residues. CDR3 amino acids: CACDTAGTHSWDTRQMFF. Written as DNA, the CDR3 is TGTGCCTGTGACACCGCTGGGACCCACTCCTGGGACACCCGACAGATGTTCTTC.

This clone is medium-sized within its sample. The chain links TRDV2 to TRDJ1; a weak D match, TRDD3 (6 bases). Germline V CDR1 and CDR2: GEAIGNYY, EKD. Trimming cost V 3 bases and J 0 bases, with 13 bases left between them. This CDR3 is built from 15 residues. CDR3 protein: CACDSLGGNTDKLIF. CDR3 nucleotide sequence: TGTGCCTGTGACTCCTTGGGGGGCAACACCGATAAACTCATCTTT.

For this clone: A read error may be the cause here, since a much bigger clone is one base away. The CDR3 reads CACDTLRGPTGGNTDKLIF. The CDR3 nucleotides read TGTGCCTGTGACACCCTTCGGGGTCCTACTGGGGGAAACACCGATAAACTCATCTTT. The chain links TRDV2 to TRDJ1; the match to TRDD3 covers 9 bases. V lost 0 bases, J lost 0 bases, and 13 bases stayed unmatched. The CDR3 spans 19 residues. Germline lookup yields CDR1 GEAIGNYY and CDR2 EKD.

Comments on this clone: One base separates it from a far larger clone, so it is likely a read error. The chain carries TRDV2 and TRDJ3, with 12 nucleotides matching TRDD3. CDR3 length: 21 amino acids. Germline assignment: CDR1 GEAIGNYY and CDR2 EKD. The CDR3, as DNA: TGTGCCTGTGACCCCGCGGAGGCTGGGGGATACGGCTCCTGGGACACCCAACAGATGTTTTTC. Protein: CACDPAEAGGYGSWDTQQMFF.